Below are 30 T cell receptor beta chains sequenced from a single sample in a study of T cells in localized non-small cell lung cancer. Here immunoSEQ multiplex PCR was the method, and the copy in TCRdb shows in-frame clones only, minus some. The sample contains 30,000 or so clones, roughly 86% of which appear only once. Material: peripheral blood mononuclear cells, obtained before any cancer treatment. The origin of the receptors is a woman aged 40-75 years with stage III lung adenocarcinoma.

The V call is TRBV28, the J call TRBJ1-3; D gene unclear. The CDR3 has 15 amino acids. CDR1 is MDHEN, CDR2 SYDVKM, per germline. The V and J ends lost 7 bases and 0 bases respectively, with 13 bases between them. CDR3 in DNA: TGTGCCAGCATCCCACCCGGCTTCTCTGGAAACACCATATATTTT. Its protein product is CASIPPGFSGNTIYF.

Remarks on this clone: Its ends do not fully match the called genes, so a read error is possible. The genes are TRBV5-1 and TRBJ2-2; no definite D call. The V gene's germline CDR1 is SGHRS and CDR2 YFSETQ. The CDR3 has 15 amino acids. For the CDR3, the DNA is TGCGCCAGCAGCTTGGCGATGGGGAACGCCGGGGAGCTGTTTTTT. It codes for CASSLAMGNAGELFF.

The V gene is TRBV29-1, the J gene TRBJ2-5; 11 bases are a match to TRBD2. The V segment lost 4 bases and the J segment 5 bases; nucleotides outside the gene matches: 6. This CDR3 has 14 amino acids. The germline CDR1 and CDR2 sequences are SQVTM and ANQGSEA. Here the CDR3 DNA reads TGCAGCGTTGGGGTTAGCGGGGGGGCTGAGACCCAGTACTTC. This gives the protein CSVGVSGGAETQYF.

The J gene is TRBJ2-7, the V gene TRBV6-1; 10 nucleotides match TRBD1. This CDR3 spans 15 amino acids. V dropped 1 base and J dropped 5; count of bases not matched to a gene: 5. The germline CDR1 and CDR2 sequences are MNHNS and SASEGT. The CDR3 is CASSEEGTGANEQYF. Here the CDR3 DNA reads TGTGCCAGCAGTGAAGAAGGGACAGGGGCAAACGAGCAGTACTTC.

This chain links TRBV20-1 with TRBJ2-1; D not resolved. V lost 7 bases and J 12 bases, leaving 7 bases between the germline ends. The CDR3 runs to 8 residues. CDR1 DFQATT and CDR2 SNEGSKA come from the germline V gene (reference sequence). The CDR3, as DNA: TGCAGTGTAGGAAGGCAGTTCTTC. Its protein product is CSVGRQFF.

The V call is TRBV6-1, the J call TRBJ2-7, with TRBD2 identical over 13 bases. V lost 4 bases to trimming and J lost 0 bases; unmatched junction nucleotides: 6. There are 17 residues in the CDR3. CDR1 and CDR2 (germline): MNHNS, SASEGT. The CDR3 is CASSGTSGSLSSYEQYF. The CDR3 region has the DNA TGTGCCAGCAGTGGGACTAGCGGGAGCCTGAGCTCCTACGAGCAGTACTTC.

V gene TRBV6-5 combines with J gene TRBJ2-2; D unresolved. There are 13 residues in the CDR3. The germline V and J ends were trimmed by 6 bases and 3 bases, with 8 bases remaining between them. Germline CDR1 and CDR2: MNHEY and SVGAGI. CDR3 protein: CASSPVDTGELFF. CDR3 DNA sequence: TGTGCCAGCAGCCCGGTTGACACCGGGGAGCTGTTTTTT.

The V call is TRBV28, the J call TRBJ2-7, with 9 bases that match TRBD1. Germline V CDR1 and CDR2: MDHEN, SYDVKM. The CDR3 runs to 15 residues. With 7 bases clipped from V and 2 bases from J, the junction kept 9 bases outside the gene matches. CDR3 region: CASTTPGTGTYEQYF. CDR3 in DNA: TGTGCCAGCACTACTCCCGGGACAGGGACCTACGAGCAGTACTTC.

The V call is TRBV5-1, the J call TRBJ2-5; no clear D. Germline V lookup: CDR1 SGHRS, CDR2 YFSETQ. V was shortened by 6 bases and J by 7 bases, with 22 bases between the two germline ends. The CDR3 covers 15 residues. The CDR3 sequence is CASTLRDSSLGTQYF. CDR3 sequence (DNA): TGCGCCAGCACCCTGAGAGACTCATCACTCGGGACCCAGTACTTC.

The chain recombines TRBV15 with TRBJ1-5; 7 bases agree with TRBD1. V was pared by 2 bases and J by 7 bases, with 14 bases of the junction left unmatched. The CDR3 extends over 17 amino acids. CDR1 is LNHNV and CDR2 is YYDKDF in the germline V gene (reference sequence). The CDR3 sequence is CATSRSQQGNRRQPQHF. DNA of the CDR3: TGTGCCACCAGCAGATCCCAACAGGGGAATCGGAGGCAGCCCCAGCATTTT.

The rearrangement uses TRBV11-3 and TRBJ2-3; 7 nucleotides match TRBD2. Germline CDR1 SGHNT, CDR2 YENEEA. CDR3 length equals 15 residues. The V gene end was trimmed by 0 bases and the J gene end by 2 bases; junction bases not matched to a gene: 2. The CDR3 sequence: CASSLERGYTDTQYF. The CDR3 DNA follows: TGTGCCAGCAGCTTAGAGCGGGGGTACACAGATACGCAGTATTTT.

The V and J genes are TRBV6-5 and TRBJ2-1; 7 bases are shared with TRBD2. Germline assignment: CDR1 MNHEY and CDR2 SVGAGI. The CDR3 length is 15 residues. The V segment lost 7 bases and the J segment 4 bases; nucleotides outside the gene matches: 10. CDR3 nucleotides: TGTGCCAGCACCCTAAGCGGGGAGGGGTACAATGAGCAGTTCTTC. This codes for CASTLSGEGYNEQFF.

This clone was seen a few times. The chain joins TRBV5-1 to TRBJ2-1, with 7 positions matching TRBD2. This CDR3 is 16 amino acids long. V was pared by 0 bases and J by 0 bases, with 3 bases of the junction left unmatched. The V gene's germline CDR1 is SGHRS and CDR2 YFSETQ. The CDR3 DNA is TGCGCCAGCAGCTTGGGGGCGGGGGTCTCCTACAATGAGCAGTTCTTC. Translated: CASSLGAGVSYNEQFF. Looking up the rest from reference TRBV5-1 and TRBJ2-1 gives the full variable domain: KAGVTQTPRYLIKTRGQQVTLSCSPISGHRSVSWYQQTPGQGLQFLFEYFSETQRNKGNFPGRFSGRQFSNSRSEMNVSTLELGDSALYLCASSLGAGVSYNEQFFGPGTRLTVL.

The chain joins TRBV19 to TRBJ1-2, with 7 nucleotides matching TRBD1. The CDR3 loop spans 17 amino acids. After removal of 3 bases from V and 4 bases from J, the junction contained 14 bases not matched to a gene. From germline, CDR1 is LNHDA and CDR2 SQIVND (reference sequence). The CDR3 reads CASSINSGTEFSYGYTF. CDR3 DNA: TGTGCCAGTAGTATTAACTCGGGGACAGAGTTCTCCTATGGCTACACCTTC.

The table lists this clone with a few counts. The chain uses TRBV29-1 and TRBJ2-2; D gene unclear. V lost 1 base to trimming and J lost 5 bases, with 5 bases between them. CDR3 length: 12 amino acids. Germline V gene sequence: CDR1 SQVTM, CDR2 ANQGSEA. CDR3 bases: TGCAGCGTTGAAGGGGGTACCGGGGAGCTGTTTTTT. It yields the protein CSVEGGTGELFF.

The rearrangement joins TRBV5-1 to TRBJ1-2; 8 nucleotides agree with TRBD1. CDR3 length: 16 amino acids. Looked up from germline, CDR1 is SGHRS and CDR2 is YFSETQ. Trimming removed 4 bases from V and 5 bases from J; junction bases left unmatched: 13. The CDR3 region is CASSNTGGTNSYGYTF. CDR3 DNA: TGCGCCAGCAGCAACACAGGGGGTACTAACTCATATGGCTACACCTTC.

This sequence joins TRBV29-1 and TRBJ2-3, with D maybe TRBD1 (6 bases). Per the germline V gene, CDR1 is SQVTM and CDR2 is ANQGSEA. The CDR3 covers 13 residues. V lost 6 bases, J lost 1 base, and 11 bases lay in between. CDR3 nucleotide sequence: TGCAGCGTCTCAGGGGTCGGCACAGATACGCAGTATTTT. Encoded protein: CSVSGVGTDTQYF.

The CDR3 region is CASSLGTSINTGELFF. As DNA, the CDR3 is TGTGCCAGCAGCTTAGGGACTAGTATAAACACCGGGGAGCTGTTTTTT. The chain carries TRBV11-3 and TRBJ2-2; 7 nucleotides agree with TRBD2. Looked up from germline, CDR1 is SGHNT and CDR2 is YENEEA. J gave up 2 bases and V 1 base, and 4 bases lay outside the gene matches. The CDR3 sequence is 16 residues long.

The genes are TRBV11-3 and TRBJ1-1, with D possibly TRBD1 on 5 matching bases. CDR3 length equals 14 residues. Deletions cut 1 base from V and 6 bases from J, with 12 bases between. Germline V gene data show CDR1 as SGHNT and CDR2 as YENEEA. For the CDR3, the DNA is TGTGCCAGCAGCTTAGGCGGGGCGCGAGCTGAAGCTTTCTTT. This translates into CASSLGGARAEAFF.

The rearrangement joins TRBV11-1 to TRBJ2-3; D gene ambiguous. Per germline, CDR1 SGHAT and CDR2 FQDESV (reference sequence). The CDR3 is 14 residues long. V gave up 4 bases and J gave up 6 bases, with 14 bases separating them. Here the CDR3 reads CASSSPEVGDTQYF. CDR3 DNA: TGTGCCAGCAGCTCACCCGAGGTGGGGGATACGCAGTATTTT. Variable domain in full (rest from reference TRBV11-1 and TRBJ2-3): EAEVAQSPRYKITEKSQAVAFWCDPISGHATLYWYRQILGQGPELLVQFQDESVVDDSQLPKDRFSAERLKGVDSTLKIQPAELGDSAMYLCASSSPEVGDTQYFGPGTRLTVL.

The chain has TRBV5-1 and TRBJ2-5, with 8 bases that match TRBD1. The germline V gene encodes CDR1 SGHRS and CDR2 YFSETQ. This CDR3 spans 15 amino acids. After removal of 0 bases from V and 4 bases from J, the junction contained 5 bases not matched to a gene. The chain's CDR3 is CASSLGDRPTETQYF. DNA for the CDR3: TGCGCCAGCAGCTTGGGGGACAGGCCCACAGAGACCCAGTACTTC.

This chain uses TRBV18 with TRBJ1-2; D ambiguous. Per the germline V gene, CDR1 is KGHSH and CDR2 is LQKENI. This CDR3 has 14 amino acids. V lost 3 bases and J lost 0, with 8 bases in between. DNA of the CDR3: TGTGCCAGCTCACCGGCACAGACTAACTATGGCTACACCTTC. It yields the protein CASSPAQTNYGYTF.

The V call is TRBV27, the J call TRBJ2-7; 7 nucleotides line up with TRBD1. Germline loops: CDR1 MNHEY, CDR2 SMNVEV (reference sequence). The CDR3 totals 14 residues. The trim removed 6 bases at V and 4 bases at J, leaving 9 bases unmatched. The CDR3 DNA reads as TGTGCCAGCAGCCTGAGACAGGGTGTTTACGAGCAGTACTTC. As protein: CASSLRQGVYEQYF.

The chain joins TRBV18 to TRBJ2-3; D not resolved. Trimming took off 6 bases at V and 3 bases at J, with 10 bases between the two ends. CDR1 KGHSH and CDR2 LQKENI come from the germline V gene. The CDR3 has 13 amino acids. The CDR3 region has the DNA TGTGCCAGCTCTCGGACGGATACAGATACGCAGTATTTT. This gives the protein CASSRTDTDTQYF. The whole variable domain, filled in from reference TRBV18 and TRBJ2-3, reads NAGVMQNPRHLVRRRGQEARLRCSPMKGHSHVYWYRQLPEEGLKFMVYLQKENIIDESGMPKERFSAEFPKEGPSILRIQQVVRGDSAAYFCASSRTDTDTQYFGPGTRLTVL.

The gene calls are TRBV19 and TRBJ2-7, with D perhaps matching TRBD1 (6 bases). The ends were cut back, 5 bases at V and 0 bases at J, with 14 bases in the middle. The germline V gene has CDR1 LNHDA and CDR2 SQIVND (reference sequence). This CDR3 contains 15 residues. CDR3 nucleotides: TGTGCCAGTAGTGATCTGGGGGCCTCCTCCTACGAGCAGTACTTC. This sequence encodes CASSDLGASSYEQYF.

The chain is built from TRBV5-1 and TRBJ1-1; TRBD1 agrees at 9 bases. V trimming: 3 bases; J trimming: 2 bases; junction bases outside the gene matches: 2. Germline V gives CDR1 SGHRS, CDR2 YFSETQ. The CDR3 totals 14 residues. Written as DNA, the CDR3 is TGCGCCAGCAGCTGGACAGGGGTTAACACTGAAGCTTTCTTT. This sequence encodes CASSWTGVNTEAFF.

The chain uses TRBV7-9 and TRBJ2-5, with 7 bases lining up with TRBD2. The CDR3 contains 15 residues. The V and J ends lost 5 bases and 4 bases, in that order; junction bases with no gene match: 10. Per germline, CDR1 SEHNR and CDR2 FQNEAQ (reference sequence). The CDR3 sequence: CASSRLGGPVETQYF. The CDR3 nucleotides are TGTGCCAGCAGCCGCCTGGGAGGGCCGGTAGAGACCCAGTACTTC.

The rearrangement links TRBV19 to TRBJ1-3; unclear D gene. CDR3 length equals 16 residues. Trimming stripped 3 bases from V and 0 bases from J, with 12 bases between. The germline CDR1 and CDR2 sequences are LNHDA and SQIVND (reference sequence). This CDR3 is CASSIREASSGNTIYF. The DNA for the CDR3 is TGTGCCAGTAGTATTAGAGAGGCCAGCTCTGGAAACACCATATATTTT.

This clone was seen only once. The rearrangement links TRBV2 to TRBJ1-2, with D unresolved. This CDR3 region has 12 residues. Trimming shortened V by 6 bases and J by 3 bases, and 8 bases separated the two germline ends. Germline assignment: CDR1 SNHLY and CDR2 FYNNEI. CDR3 sequence (DNA): TGTGCCAGCAGCTATTCCTACTATGGCTACACCTTC. This sequence encodes CASSYSYYGYTF. Complete variable domain (other parts from reference TRBV2 and TRBJ1-2): EPEVTQTPSHQVTQMGQEVILRCVPISNHLYFYWYRQILGQKVEFLVSFYNNEISEKSEIFDDQFSVERPDGSNFTLKIRSTKLEDSAMYFCASSYSYYGYTFGSGTRLTVV.

This clone occurred once. This chain links TRBV5-5 with TRBJ2-6; the D is unclear. Germline values: CDR1 SGHKS, CDR2 YYEKEE (reference sequence). The CDR3 is 18 amino acids. V dropped 4 bases and J dropped 1 base, with 18 bases sitting between them. This CDR3 reads CASSPLEARRSGANVLTF. The DNA of the CDR3 is TGTGCCAGCAGCCCTCTCGAGGCAAGGCGATCTGGGGCCAACGTCCTGACTTTC.